These T cell receptor beta chains were read from a single sample in a study of tumour-infiltrating T cells in Burkitt lymphoma. The assay was immunoSEQ multiplex PCR, and TCRdb's table has in-frame clones only and misses some. Of approximately 3,700 clones in the sample, roughly 19% were seen once. Sequencing input: tumor tissue. The receptors were gathered from a human donor with Burkitt lymphoma. CDR3s include the opening cysteine and the closing phenylalanine or tryptophan. A D gene is named only where the DNA matches it firmly. A row's size may be missing; if present it is once, few, many or a size class.

size: few; V: TRBV29-1; D: NA; J: TRBJ2-7; DNA: TGCAGCGTTGGTCGGGACGAGCAGTACTTC; CDR3: CSVGRDEQYF
size: few; V: TRBV11-2; D: NA; J: TRBJ2-7; DNA: TGTGCCAGCACCCTAGGCTGGTCTAACGAGCAGTACTTC; CDR3: CASTLGWSNEQYF
size: few; V: TRBV7-2; D: NA; J: TRBJ2-1; DNA: TGTGCCAGCAGCTTCACCGGGACTCCCTCCAATGAGCAGTTCTTC; CDR3: CASSFTGTPSNEQFF
size: few; V: TRBV13; D: NA; J: TRBJ2-7; DNA: TGTGCCAGCAGCCTCGACTACGAGCAGTACTTC; CDR3: CASSLDYEQYF
size: NA; V: TRBV4-3; D: NA; J: TRBJ1-2; DNA: TGCGCCAGCAGCCAAGCCGGGACGGCTAACTATGGCTACACCTTC; CDR3: CASSQAGTANYGYTF
size: few; V: TRBV25-1; D: TRBD1; J: TRBJ1-3; DNA: TGTGCCAGCAGTAAGGGACAGCGGACCTCTGGAAACACCATATATTTT; CDR3: CASSKGQRTSGNTIYF
size: NA; V: TRBV9; D: NA; J: TRBJ2-7; DNA: TGTGCCAGCAGCGGTCCCCCCCTCTACGAGCAGTACTTC; CDR3: CASSGPPLYEQYF
size: few; V: TRBV27; D: TRBD1; J: TRBJ1-5; DNA: TGTGCCAGCGGACAGGGGGCTCAGCCCCAGCATTTT; CDR3: CASGQGAQPQHF
size: NA; V: TRBV25-1; D: NA; J: TRBJ2-7; DNA: TGTGCCAGCAACCCACCCTTGCAGGGTGAAAAAACCTACGAGCAGTACTTC; CDR3: CASNPPLQGEKTYEQYF
size: NA; V: TRBV5-1; D: NA; J: TRBJ1-1; DNA: TGCGCCAGCAGGGAGACACCCGGCCTCACTGAAGCTTTCTTT; CDR3: CASRETPGLTEAFF
size: NA; V: TRBV9; D: NA; J: TRBJ1-5; DNA: TGTGCCAGCAGCGTAGATGAAGGAGACCCCAATCAGCCCCAGCATTTT; CDR3: CASSVDEGDPNQPQHF
size: few; V: TRBV7-2; D: NA; J: TRBJ2-2; DNA: TGTGCCAGCAGCTCCCCGCCGACCGGGGAGCTGTTTTTT; CDR3: CASSSPPTGELFF
size: few; V: TRBV19; D: NA; J: TRBJ2-7; DNA: TGTGCCAGTAGTATAGGGACGCTCCCCCGGGGCGAGCAGTACTTC; CDR3: CASSIGTLPRGEQYF
size: few; V: TRBV2; D: NA; J: TRBJ2-1; DNA: TGTGCCAGCACCCAGGACTACAATGAGCAGTTCTTC; CDR3: CASTQDYNEQFF
size: NA; V: TRBV7-2; D: NA; J: TRBJ1-5; DNA: TGTGCCAGCAGCTCTGTGACAGGCAATCAGCCCCAGCATTTT; CDR3: CASSSVTGNQPQHF
size: NA; V: TRBV6-5; D: NA; J: TRBJ2-2; DNA: TGTGCCAGCATGAGGGGCAACACCGGGGAGCTGTTTTTT; CDR3: CASMRGNTGELFF
size: NA; V: TRBV28; D: NA; J: TRBJ1-4; DNA: TGTGCCAGCAGTATACGGGAGGGTTGGGGTGAAAAACTATTTTTT; CDR3: CASSIREGWGEKLFF
size: few; V: TRBV9; D: NA; J: TRBJ1-1; DNA: TGTGCTAGCAGCGTAGGGTGGCTCTGGAGCACTGAAGCTTTCTTT; CDR3: CASSVGWLWSTEAFF
size: few; V: TRBV9; D: NA; J: TRBJ1-3; DNA: TGTGCCAGCAGCGTAGGCGGGGTTACGGGAAACACCATATATTTT; CDR3: CASSVGGVTGNTIYF
size: NA; V: TRBV28; D: NA; J: TRBJ1-1; DNA: TGTGCCAGCAGTTTACTCCCGGGTTGGGGGAGGAGCACTGAAGCTTTCTTT; CDR3: CASSLLPGWGRSTEAFF
size: NA; V: TRBV27; D: TRBD1; J: TRBJ2-3; DNA: TGTGCCAGCAGTTTGGTGGGACAGGGGATGACAGATACGCAGTATTTT; CDR3: CASSLVGQGMTDTQYF
size: few; V: TRBV14; D: NA; J: TRBJ1-1; DNA: TGTGCCAGCAGCCTCGCGGGGATGAACACTGAAGCTTTCTTT; CDR3: CASSLAGMNTEAFF
size: few; V: TRBV7-2; D: NA; J: TRBJ2-7; DNA: TGTGCCAGCAGCTTGGTGGCAGCTCAGATCGAGCAGTACTTC; CDR3: CASSLVAAQIEQYF
size: NA; V: TRBV5-6; D: NA; J: TRBJ1-2; DNA: TGTGCCAGCAGCCGCCGGGACGGCCTTTTTCATGGCTACACCTTC; CDR3: CASSRRDGLFHGYTF
size: few; V: TRBV15; D: NA; J: TRBJ1-1; DNA: TGTGCCACCAGCACCCGGGACAAGTTGAACACTGAAGCTTTCTTT; CDR3: CATSTRDKLNTEAFF
size: few; V: TRBV4-2; D: TRBD2; J: TRBJ2-7; DNA: TGTGCCAGCAGCCCTCGGACTAGCGGGATGGTATACGAGCAGTACTTC; CDR3: CASSPRTSGMVYEQYF
size: NA; V: TRBV5-1; D: NA; J: TRBJ2-2; DNA: TGCGCCAGCAGCTTGATGGAAGGGAACACCGGGGAGCTGTTTTTT; CDR3: CASSLMEGNTGELFF
size: NA; V: TRBV7-2; D: NA; J: TRBJ1-5; DNA: TGTGCCAGCAGCTTAGTGGGCAATCAGCCCCAGCATTTT; CDR3: CASSLVGNQPQHF
size: NA; V: TRBV27; D: TRBD2; J: TRBJ2-2; DNA: TGTGCCAGCAGTTTCCGGGAGGGGATGGGCGGGGAGCTGTTTTTT; CDR3: CASSFREGMGGELFF
size: NA; V: TRBV9; D: NA; J: TRBJ1-5; DNA: TGTGCCAGCAGCGTAGATGAAGGAGACCCCAATCAGCCCCAACATTTT; CDR3: CASSVDEGDPNQPQHF
size: few; V: TRBV25-1; D: NA; J: TRBJ2-7; DNA: TGTGCCAGCAAGACTGGAAGCCTACCCGTAGCCTCTCTGTACTTC; CDR3: CASKTGSLPVASLYF
size: NA; V: TRBV9; D: TRBD2; J: TRBJ2-5; DNA: TGTGCCAGCAACCCCTCAGGGGGACTAGCGAGAGTTCAGGAGACCCAGTACTTC; CDR3: CASNPSGGLARVQETQYF
size: NA; V: TRBV19; D: NA; J: TRBJ2-2; DNA: TGTGCCAGTAGTATAGTGGGAACGGGAACGAGGGAGCTGTTTTTT; CDR3: CASSIVGTGTRELFF
size: few; V: TRBV5-1; D: NA; J: TRBJ2-7; DNA: TGCGCCAGCAGCTTGGTAGGCGGCCTCCTGGACGAGCAGTACTTC; CDR3: CASSLVGGLLDEQYF
size: NA; V: TRBV5-1; D: NA; J: TRBJ1-2; DNA: TGCGCCAGCAGCCCGGGGGGACCCGGGGAAATTAACTATGGCTACACCTTC; CDR3: CASSPGGPGEINYGYTF
size: few; V: TRBV14; D: NA; J: TRBJ1-3; DNA: TGTGCCAGCAGCCCCCTATTCTCTGGAAACACCATATATTTT; CDR3: CASSPLFSGNTIYF
size: few; V: TRBV7-9; D: NA; J: TRBJ2-1; DNA: TGTGCCAGCTATGACGGGAGTAGATACAATGAGCAGTTCTTC; CDR3: CASYDGSRYNEQFF
size: few; V: TRBV9; D: TRBD1; J: TRBJ1-3; DNA: TGTGCCAGCAGCGCCTTGACAGGGCGAGGAAACACCATATATTTT; CDR3: CASSALTGRGNTIYF
size: NA; V: TRBV11-2; D: TRBD2; J: TRBJ2-3; DNA: TGTGCCAGCGGTCTAGCGGGAGGCTCCACAGATACGCAGTATTTT; CDR3: CASGLAGGSTDTQYF
size: few; V: TRBV6-5; D: NA; J: TRBJ1-6; DNA: TGTGCCAGCAGGCAGTCACCCCTCCACTTT; CDR3: CASRQSPLHF
size: few; V: TRBV7-9; D: NA; J: TRBJ1-5; DNA: TGTGCCAGCAGCTTAGAAGGGGTGAATCAGCCCCAGCATTTT; CDR3: CASSLEGVNQPQHF
size: few; V: TRBV6-5; D: TRBD2; J: TRBJ2-3; DNA: TGTGCCAGCAGTTACCGCGGGAGAGAGGCGTATTTT; CDR3: CASSYRGREAYF
size: NA; V: TRBV2; D: TRBD1; J: TRBJ2-5; DNA: TGTGCCAGCAGTACCGAAGGACAGGCCACTGGAGAGACCCAGTACTTC; CDR3: CASSTEGQATGETQYF
size: NA; V: TRBV5-6; D: NA; J: TRBJ2-4; DNA: TGTGCCAGCAGCCCTGGGGAAAGGGAAAACATTCAGTACTTC; CDR3: CASSPGERENIQYF
size: few; V: TRBV10-3; D: NA; J: TRBJ1-5; DNA: TGTGCCATCGGGGCAGCCGATCAGCCCCAGCATTTT; CDR3: CAIGAADQPQHF
size: NA; V: TRBV5-8; D: NA; J: TRBJ2-1; DNA: TGTGCCAGCAGCAAGGGGCGTAGCCAAGGAAGGAATGAGCAGTTCTTC; CDR3: CASSKGRSQGRNEQFF
size: NA; V: TRBV4-2; D: NA; J: TRBJ1-2; DNA: TGTGCCAGCAGCGAAATCCATGGGAACTCGGGCTACACCTTC; CDR3: CASSEIHGNSGYTF
size: NA; V: TRBV27; D: TRBD2; J: TRBJ2-1; DNA: TGTGCCAGCAGTTTCGGACTAGCGGGAGGGGCAGTCTACAATGAGCAGTTCTTC; CDR3: CASSFGLAGGAVYNEQFF
size: NA; V: TRBV9; D: NA; J: TRBJ1-6; DNA: TGTGCCAGCAGCTTGCGGGGGTCGGATAATTCACCCCTCCACTTT; CDR3: CASSLRGSDNSPLHF
size: NA; V: TRBV7-9; D: NA; J: TRBJ1-5; DNA: TGTGCCAGCAGCCCCCTAAATCAGCCCCAGCATTTT; CDR3: CASSPLNQPQHF
size: few; V: TRBV6-5; D: TRBD1; J: TRBJ2-7; DNA: TGTGCCAGCAGTGGAGGGACAGGGGTCTACGAGCAGTACTTC; CDR3: CASSGGTGVYEQYF
size: NA; V: TRBV5-6; D: TRBD1; J: TRBJ2-7; DNA: TGTGCCAGCAGCTCCGGGACAGAGGGCTACGAGCAGTACTTC; CDR3: CASSSGTEGYEQYF
size: few; V: TRBV5-4; D: NA; J: TRBJ2-2; DNA: TGTGCCAGCAAATCAGGGAACACCGGGGAGCTGTTTTTT; CDR3: CASKSGNTGELFF
size: few; V: TRBV20-1; D: NA; J: TRBJ1-5; DNA: TGCAGTGGGGAGGGCAATCAGCCCCAGCATTTT; CDR3: CSGEGNQPQHF